The 29 T cell receptor beta chains presented below share a single source sample, sequenced in a study of radiation and T cells in renal cell carcinoma. Sequencing used immunoSEQ multiplex PCR; TCRdb keeps in-frame clones, though not all of them. The sample includes 4,000 or so clones, 62% seen only once; the top ten take 40% to 45%. Treatment defined: 15 Gy SBRT to primary tumor, nephrectomy 4 weeks later. The specimen comprised tumor tissue, sampled from a patient whose treatment included radiotherapy and nephrectomy. Receptors originate from a woman aged 60-75 years with renal cell carcinoma.

A few counts support this clone. The chain employs TRBV6-1 and TRBJ1-2; D unclear. The germline CDR1 and CDR2 sequences are MNHNS and SASEGT. This CDR3 is 14 amino acids long. With 6 bases removed from V and 0 bases from J, the gap between germline ends came to 11 bases. The CDR3 DNA reads TGTGCCAGCAGAACCGGGCCGCCTAACTATGGCTACACCTTC. Amino acids: CASRTGPPNYGYTF.

In its sample, this clone ranks as medium-sized (0.01 to 0.1%). This chain connects TRBV4-2 to TRBJ1-2; D is unclear. Germline CDR1 and CDR2: LGHNA and YNFKEQ. V was clipped by 3 bases and J by 6 bases, with 14 bases between them. CDR3 size: 14 residues. The CDR3 DNA follows: TGTGCCAGCAGCCAGCGGGGATGGAGTAATGGCTACACCTTC. This sequence encodes CASSQRGWSNGYTF.

The chain combines TRBV6-4 with TRBJ2-1, with 11 positions matching TRBD2. The CDR3 spans 15 residues. CDR1 is MRHNA and CDR2 is SNTAGT in the germline V gene. Germline trimming cut 0 bases from V and 6 bases from J; bases unmatched to any gene: 1. CDR3 amino acids: CASSDSSGGANEQFF. As DNA, the CDR3 is TGTGCCAGCAGTGACTCTAGCGGGGGGGCCAATGAGCAGTTCTTC.

This clone was counted only a few times. The chain joins TRBV5-4 to TRBJ1-2; possible D gene TRBD1, 6 bases. Germline V gives CDR1 SGHNT, CDR2 YYREEE (reference sequence). CDR3 length: 14 residues. V was pared by 2 bases and J by 3 bases, with 11 bases between. The CDR3 protein is CASSFLQGYYGYTF. The CDR3 nucleotides are TGTGCCAGCAGCTTTCTACAGGGTTACTATGGCTACACCTTC.

Only a few counts were recorded for this clone. V usage is TRBV4-3 and J usage is TRBJ1-1; perhaps TRBD1 as D (6 bases). V was cut by 0 bases and J by 3 bases, with 11 bases left in between. The CDR3 spans 15 residues. The germline V gene encodes CDR1 LGHNA and CDR2 YSLEER. DNA for the CDR3: TGCGCCAGCAGCCAAGAACCAGGGACACACACTGAAGCTTTCTTT. Translated: CASSQEPGTHTEAFF.

The V and J genes are TRBV4-1 and TRBJ1-1, with no clear D. The germline CDR1 and CDR2 sequences are MGHRA and YSYEKL. The CDR3 covers 13 residues. V lost 2 bases and J 5 bases, leaving 9 bases between the germline ends. CDR3 loop: CASSQRQWTEAFF. The CDR3 DNA sequence: TGCGCCAGCAGCCAAAGGCAGTGGACTGAAGCTTTCTTT.

This rearrangement joins TRBV28 to TRBJ1-2, with D tentatively TRBD1 (5 bases). V shed 11 bases and J shed 8 bases, with 18 bases lying between them. This CDR3 has 12 residues. The germline V gene has CDR1 MDHEN and CDR2 SYDVKM. For the CDR3, the DNA is TGTGCCCCTAGGATATTCTGGGACGGCTACACCTTC. This codes for CAPRIFWDGYTF.

The CDR3 region is CAWSRGTSGMQETQYF. DNA for the CDR3: TGTGCCTGGAGCAGAGGGACTAGCGGAATGCAAGAGACCCAGTACTTC. The chain carries TRBV30 and TRBJ2-5; TRBD2 matches 11 bases. The CDR3 loop spans 16 amino acids. The germline gives CDR1 GTSNPN, CDR2 SVGIG (reference sequence). The V segment lost 3 bases and the J segment 2 bases; nucleotides outside the gene matches: 8. The full variable domain, in which reference TRBV30 and TRBJ2-5 provide the parts outside the CDR3, is SQTIHQWPATLVQPVGSPLSLECTVEGTSNPNLYWYRQAAGRGLQLLFYSVGIGQISSEVPQNLSASRPQDRQFILSSKKLLLSDSGFYLCAWSRGTSGMQETQYFGPGTRLLVL.

This clone is a singleton in its sample. In DNA form, the CDR3 reads TGCGCCAGCAGCTTGGCTAAAGATAAAAAGACAGCTTTCTTT. Translated, it gives CASSLAKDKKTAFF. The gene calls are TRBV5-1 and TRBJ1-1; D is undetermined. Per the germline V gene, CDR1 is SGHRS and CDR2 is YFSETQ. CDR3 length equals 14 residues. With 0 bases removed from V and 10 bases from J, the gap between germline ends came to 16 bases.

This chain links TRBV18 with TRBJ1-1; 10 positions match TRBD1. Looked up from germline, CDR1 is KGHSH and CDR2 is LQKENI. CDR3 length: 20 residues. The V gene end was trimmed by 3 bases and the J gene end by 3 bases; junction bases not matched to a gene: 19. The CDR3 coding sequence is TGTGCCAGCTCACCGCCTACCGGGACAGGGGTGGAAGGTGCGGACACTGAAGCTTTCTTT. It is translated as CASSPPTGTGVEGADTEAFF.

The V gene is TRBV18, the J gene TRBJ1-2, with D perhaps matching TRBD1 (6 bases). V lost 2 bases, J lost 6 bases, and 13 bases lay in between. Per the germline V gene, CDR1 is KGHSH and CDR2 is LQKENI. The CDR3 runs 14 residues. The CDR3 sequence: CASSPSGTMDGYTF. Here the CDR3 DNA reads TGTGCCAGCTCACCAAGCGGGACAATGGATGGCTACACCTTC.

V is TRBV5-5 and J is TRBJ2-7, with TRBD1 identical over 7 bases. The CDR3 extends over 15 amino acids. The germline V gene encodes CDR1 SGHKS and CDR2 YYEKEE (reference sequence). The ends lost 2 bases at V and 2 bases at J; junction bases unmatched: 7. CDR3 protein: CASSFLRDRTYEQYF. DNA for the CDR3: TGTGCCAGCAGCTTCTTACGGGACAGAACCTACGAGCAGTACTTC.

This clone was seen a few times. This chain uses TRBV5-8 with TRBJ2-7, with 9 bases matching TRBD2. The CDR3 is made up of 16 amino acids. V dropped 4 bases and J dropped 3; count of bases not matched to a gene: 11. CDR1 is SGHTS, CDR2 YDEGEE, per germline. In nucleotides, the CDR3 is TGTGCCAGCAGCCCGGATAGCGGGGGCCCGTTCTACGAGCAGTACTTC. This sequence encodes CASSPDSGGPFYEQYF.

The chain couples TRBV19 to TRBJ1-2; D is uncertain. The germline CDR1 and CDR2 sequences are LNHDA and SQIVND (reference sequence). Trimming removed 6 bases from V and 4 bases from J, with 9 bases in between. The CDR3 spans 12 residues. The CDR3 is CASRGRGYGYTF. The CDR3 DNA follows: TGTGCCAGTAGGGGTCGGGGCTATGGCTACACCTTC.

This chain links TRBV19 with TRBJ1-2; 7 bases fit TRBD1. V lost 5 bases, J lost 4 bases, and 7 bases stayed unmatched. The CDR3 has 14 residues. Germline V CDR1 and CDR2: LNHDA, SQIVND (reference sequence). CDR3 bases: TGTGCCAGTAGTCCCGGGGACAGCATCTATGGCTACACCTTC. The encoded protein is CASSPGDSIYGYTF.

This clone was detected once. The chain uses TRBV6-6 and TRBJ2-5; tentatively, D is TRBD2 (6 bases). Germline loops: CDR1 MNHNY, CDR2 SVGAGI (reference sequence). V was clipped by 4 bases and J by 11 bases, with 17 bases between them. The CDR3 runs to 13 residues. As DNA, the CDR3 is TGTGCCAGCAGTTTAGTCGCCGAGACTAGTCAGTACTTC. Translated, it gives CASSLVAETSQYF.

The gene calls are TRBV2 and TRBJ1-1; TRBD1 matches at 10 bases. Per germline, CDR1 SNHLY and CDR2 FYNNEI. This CDR3 spans 16 amino acids. V lost 4 bases and J lost 4; bases outside the gene matches: 9. Here the CDR3 DNA reads TGTGCCAGCAGTGTAGAAGGGACAGGGGTAGTCACTGAAGCTTTCTTT. It is translated as CASSVEGTGVVTEAFF.

The chain is built from TRBV4-1 and TRBJ1-3; D unclear. V lost 1 base, J lost 0 bases, and 13 bases lay in between. CDR1 and CDR2 (germline): MGHRA, YSYEKL. The CDR3 runs to 17 residues. CDR3 protein: CASSQAGVPSSGNTIYF. Here the CDR3 DNA reads TGCGCCAGCAGCCAAGCCGGGGTCCCATCCTCTGGAAACACCATATATTTT.

CDR3 sequence reads: CASSPTIPRQQGGYEQYF. The CDR3 nucleotides are TGTGCCAGCAGCCCGACTATCCCCCGTCAGCAGGGGGGCTACGAGCAGTACTTC. The V gene is TRBV7-9, the J gene TRBJ2-7, with D possibly being TRBD1 (7 bases). Germline CDR1 reads SEHNR; CDR2 reads FQNEAQ (reference sequence). The CDR3 has 18 amino acids. V dropped 5 bases and J dropped 3 bases, with 26 bases sitting between them. The full variable domain, in which reference TRBV7-9 and TRBJ2-7 provide the parts outside the CDR3, is DTGVSQNPRHKITKRGQNVTFRCDPISEHNRLYWYRQTLGQGPEFLTYFQNEAQLEKSRLLSDRFSAERPKGSFSTLEIQRTEQGDSAMYLCASSPTIPRQQGGYEQYFGPGTRLTVT.

The chain recombines TRBV6-6 with TRBJ1-2, with 9 bases fitting TRBD1. This CDR3 has 16 residues. V lost 11 bases and J lost 8; bases outside the gene matches: 21. CDR1 and CDR2 from the germline V gene are MNHNY and SVGAGI (reference sequence). CDR3 sequence reads: CAATNQPGQGVEGYTF. The CDR3 region has the DNA TGTGCCGCAACGAACCAACCGGGACAGGGAGTTGAGGGCTACACCTTC.

The J gene is TRBJ1-5, the V gene TRBV6-6; D call uncertain. Germline loops: CDR1 MNHNY, CDR2 SVGAGI (reference sequence). The CDR3 totals 13 residues. The V end was cut by 10 bases, the J end by 2 bases, with 12 bases between. CDR3 nucleotides: TGTGCCACCACCGAGGCGCGCAATCAGCCCCAGCATTTT. It specifies CATTEARNQPQHF.

The chain employs TRBV4-1 and TRBJ2-7, with 8 bases aligning to TRBD2. The CDR3 runs to 14 residues. Germline CDR1 and CDR2: MGHRA and YSYEKL. V lost 1 base to trimming and J lost 6 bases; unmatched junction nucleotides: 5. The CDR3 DNA is TGCGCCAGCAGCCAAGGTCCAGCGGGAGTCGAGCAGTACTTC. This sequence encodes CASSQGPAGVEQYF.

This chain connects TRBV7-3 to TRBJ2-2; perhaps TRBD2 as D (5 bases). The CDR3 sequence is 14 residues long. Per germline, CDR1 SGHTA and CDR2 FQGTGA. The V gene lost 5 bases and the J gene lost 6 bases, with 13 bases spanning the gap. CDR3 amino acids: CASSRTSNPGELFF. Written as DNA, the CDR3 is TGTGCCAGCAGCAGAACTAGTAACCCCGGGGAGCTGTTTTTT.

The chain uses TRBV6-5 and TRBJ1-2; D may be TRBD1 (5 bases). The V end was cut by 5 bases, the J end by 8 bases, with 15 bases between. The CDR3 has 13 residues. Germline loops: CDR1 MNHEY, CDR2 SVGAGI. CDR3 residues: CASSHRDGIGYTF. CDR3 bases: TGTGCCAGCAGTCACCGGGACGGCATCGGCTACACCTTC.

V gene TRBV19 combines with J gene TRBJ1-2, with D unresolved. There are 16 residues in the CDR3. In germline, CDR1 is LNHDA, CDR2 SQIVND (reference sequence). The V end lost 7 bases, the J end lost 3 bases, and 21 bases lay between the germline ends. In DNA form, the CDR3 reads TGTGCCAGTATCACAACCCAGAATGGTGGATACTATGGCTACACCTTC. Encoded protein: CASITTQNGGYYGYTF.

On this clone: At one boundary the junction diverges from the germline segment, which might be a read error. The CDR3 region has the DNA TGCGCCAGCAGCCGCGGGATCGTTACTAGCGGGAACCCCTACGAGCAGTACTTC. Residues: CASSRGIVTSGNPYEQYF. This chain links TRBV11-3 with TRBJ2-7; TRBD2 matches at 10 bases. This CDR3 has 18 residues. Germline V gives CDR1 SGHNT, CDR2 YENEEA. The complete variable domain, with remaining parts taken from reference TRBV11-3 and TRBJ2-7, reads EAGVVQSPRYKIIEKKQPVAFWCNPISGHNTLYWYLQNLGQGPELLIRYENEEAVDDSQLPKDRFSAERLKGVDSTLKIQPAELGDSAVYLCASSRGIVTSGNPYEQYFGPGTRLTVT.

J is TRBJ2-7 and V is TRBV20-1; unclear D gene. In germline, CDR1 is DFQATT, CDR2 SNEGSKA (reference sequence). The CDR3 spans 11 residues. V was cut by 4 bases and J by 5 bases, with 9 bases left in between. CDR3 protein: CSAISGDEQYF. The CDR3 DNA follows: TGCAGTGCTATTTCCGGAGACGAGCAGTACTTC.

This clone has only a few counts. This sequence joins TRBV28 and TRBJ2-7; 7 nucleotides agree with TRBD1. The germline gives CDR1 MDHEN, CDR2 SYDVKM. The ends lost 6 bases at V and 6 bases at J; junction bases unmatched: 2. The CDR3 loop spans 11 amino acids. CDR3 sequence: CASRWDSEQYF. The CDR3 DNA is TGTGCCAGCAGGTGGGACAGCGAGCAGTACTTC.

The chain is built from TRBV9 and TRBJ2-7; the match to TRBD2 covers 7 bases. Unmatched junction bases numbered 9, after V lost 3 bases and J lost 3 bases. This CDR3 is 15 amino acids long. Germline lookup yields CDR1 SGDLS and CDR2 YYNGEE. The CDR3 reads CASSAGAGVRYEQYF. DNA for the CDR3: TGTGCCAGCAGCGCAGGCGCGGGGGTACGCTACGAGCAGTACTTC.